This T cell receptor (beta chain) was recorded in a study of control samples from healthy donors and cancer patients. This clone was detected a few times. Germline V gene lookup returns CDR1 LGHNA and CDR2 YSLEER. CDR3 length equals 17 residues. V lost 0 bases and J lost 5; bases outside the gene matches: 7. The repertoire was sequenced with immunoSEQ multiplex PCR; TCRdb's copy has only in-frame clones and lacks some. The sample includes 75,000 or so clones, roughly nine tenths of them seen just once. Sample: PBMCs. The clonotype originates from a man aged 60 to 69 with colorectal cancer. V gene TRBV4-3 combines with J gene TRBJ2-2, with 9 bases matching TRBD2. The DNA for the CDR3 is TGCGCCAGCAGCCAAGATATGAGCGGGGGGCGGACCGGGGAGCTGTTTTTT. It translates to CASSQDMSGGRTGELFF.